The 31 T cell receptor beta chains below all came from one sample that was sequenced in a study of blood T cell repertoires in COVID-19. The protocol was immunoSEQ multiplex PCR, while the TCRdb copy is restricted to in-frame clones and leaves out a portion. The sample consists of 250,000 or so clones, about nine tenths of them appearing once. The source material was PBMCs or T cells enriched from blood (not recorded which). These receptors came from a man aged 35-49 years who had recovered from COVID-19.

This chain connects TRBV19 to TRBJ2-7, with TRBD1 as a possible D gene (6 bases). Germline V gene sequence: CDR1 LNHDA, CDR2 SQIVND (reference sequence). The CDR3 runs 13 residues. Trimming shortened V by 6 bases and J by 0 bases, and 9 bases separated the two germline ends. CDR3 coding DNA: TGTGCCAGTAGCGCAGGGGTCTCCTACGAGCAGTACTTC. Protein sequence: CASSAGVSYEQYF.

The rearrangement links TRBV7-2 to TRBJ1-1; D might be TRBD1 (5 bases). V lost 3 bases, J lost 11 bases, and 13 bases lay in between. The CDR3 length is 12 residues. CDR1 and CDR2 (germline): SGHTA, FQGNSA. The CDR3 region is CASSFKGRNAFF. The CDR3 DNA follows: TGTGCCAGCAGCTTTAAGGGGAGGAACGCTTTCTTT.

CDR3 protein: CASGKGLAVTDTQYF. The CDR3 DNA is TGTGCCAGCGGGAAGGGACTAGCGGTCACAGATACGCAGTATTTT. The chain carries TRBV7-9 and TRBJ2-3; 11 bases align to TRBD2. This CDR3 is 15 amino acids long. With V trimmed by 8 bases and J by 2 bases, 6 bases remained unmatched. Looked up from germline, CDR1 is SEHNR and CDR2 is FQNEAQ (reference sequence).

The V call is TRBV7-2, the J call TRBJ1-2, with 7 bases that match TRBD1. The CDR3 covers 15 residues. Germline V gives CDR1 SGHTA, CDR2 FQGNSA. J gave up 8 bases and V 4 bases, and 13 bases lay outside the gene matches. For the CDR3, the DNA is TGTGCCAGCAGCTCTCATGCCGGGACAGCATACGGCTACACCTTC. This translates into CASSSHAGTAYGYTF.

This CDR3 reads CASRTTGEVSEQYF. Here the CDR3 DNA reads TGTGCCAGCAGGACGACAGGGGAGGTAAGCGAGCAGTACTTC. This rearrangement joins TRBV28 to TRBJ2-7; 8 nucleotides align to TRBD1. The J segment lost 6 bases and the V segment lost 6 bases, leaving 10 bases of the junction unmatched. This CDR3 has 14 amino acids. Germline V gene sequence: CDR1 MDHEN, CDR2 SYDVKM.

V usage is TRBV7-9 and J usage is TRBJ1-3; 9 positions match TRBD1. Germline V gene data show CDR1 as SEHNR and CDR2 as FQNEAQ (reference sequence). This CDR3 comprises 18 residues. J gave up 0 bases and V 6 bases, and 12 bases lay outside the gene matches. As DNA, the CDR3 is TGTGCCAGCAGGCCCGGGACAGGGCCATTTCCCTCTGGAAACACCATATATTTT. Residues: CASRPGTGPFPSGNTIYF. The entire variable domain, with the rest obtained from reference TRBV7-9 and TRBJ1-3, is as follows: DTGVSQNPRHKITKRGQNVTFRCDPISEHNRLYWYRQTLGQGPEFLTYFQNEAQLEKSRLLSDRFSAERPKGSFSTLEIQRTEQGDSAMYLCASRPGTGPFPSGNTIYFGEGSWLTVV.

J is TRBJ2-2 and V is TRBV5-1; 10 nucleotides line up with TRBD1. The CDR3 covers 16 residues. The germline V gene has CDR1 SGHRS and CDR2 YFSETQ. V shed 4 bases, J shed 5 bases, and the junction held 8 bases outside the gene matches. The CDR3 protein is CASSPGQGRRTGELFF. The CDR3 DNA reads as TGCGCCAGCAGCCCGGGACAGGGGCGCCGGACCGGGGAGCTGTTTTTT.

The chain employs TRBV19 and TRBJ1-5; TRBD1 matches 8 bases. The CDR3 runs to 15 residues. Trimming took 5 bases from V and 3 from J; bases not matched to a gene: 6. Germline CDR1 is LNHDA and CDR2 is SQIVND (reference sequence). The CDR3 DNA sequence: TGTGCCAGTAGTCAGGGGGCAGCGATCAATCAGCCCCAGCATTTT. Protein sequence: CASSQGAAINQPQHF.

The chain combines TRBV3-1 (or the pseudogene TRBV3-2) with TRBJ2-7; 12 bases are a match to TRBD1. The CDR3 contains 15 residues. From germline, CDR1 is LGHDT and CDR2 YNNKEL (reference sequence). J gave up 4 bases and V 4 bases, and 5 bases lay outside the gene matches. The CDR3 sequence: CASSRPGQGAYEQYF. CDR3 coding DNA: TGTGCCAGCAGCCGACCGGGACAGGGGGCTTACGAGCAGTACTTC.

This clone was recorded a few times. This chain links TRBV2 with TRBJ1-6; 7 nucleotides align to TRBD1. CDR1 is SNHLY, CDR2 FYNNEI, per germline. The CDR3 runs 15 residues. Germline trimming cut 7 bases from V and 2 bases from J; bases unmatched to any gene: 5. CDR3 coding DNA: TGTGCCAGCAAGAGGGGGCCTACCTATAATTCACCCCTCCACTTT. It yields the protein CASKRGPTYNSPLHF.

This chain uses TRBV3-1 (or the pseudogene TRBV3-2) with TRBJ2-7, with 7 bases lining up with TRBD1. Trimming took 1 base from V and 0 from J; bases not matched to a gene: 9. CDR1 is LGHDT and CDR2 is YNNKEL in the germline V gene (reference sequence). CDR3 size: 17 residues. The CDR3 coding sequence is TGTGCCAGCAGCCAAGGGGACCCTGGGGACAGCTCCTACGAGCAGTACTTC. Protein sequence: CASSQGDPGDSSYEQYF.

In DNA form, the CDR3 reads TGTGCCAGCAGCCCTAGCGGGGGGACCTACAATGAGCAGTTCTTC. Its protein is CASSPSGGTYNEQFF. The chain combines TRBV11-3 with TRBJ2-1, with TRBD2 matching 11 bases. This CDR3 is 15 amino acids long. Unmatched junction bases numbered 2, after V lost 5 bases and J lost 2 bases. CDR1 and CDR2 (germline): SGHNT, YENEEA. Filled out from reference TRBV11-3 and TRBJ2-1, the complete variable domain reads EAGVVQSPRYKIIEKKQPVAFWCNPISGHNTLYWYLQNLGQGPELLIRYENEEAVDDSQLPKDRFSAERLKGVDSTLKIQPAELGDSAVYLCASSPSGGTYNEQFFGPGTRLTVL.

This chain uses TRBV13 with TRBJ2-3, with 7 positions matching TRBD2. The CDR3 consists of 15 residues. Germline CDR1 is PRHDT and CDR2 is FYEKMQ (reference sequence). The J segment lost 0 bases and the V segment lost 5 bases, leaving 5 bases of the junction unmatched. The CDR3 DNA reads TGTGCCAGCAGCCCTAGCGGAACTAGCACAGATACGCAGTATTTT. This encodes CASSPSGTSTDTQYF.

The rearrangement uses TRBV29-1 and TRBJ2-7, with a tentative D call TRBD2 (5 bases). From germline, CDR1 is SQVTM and CDR2 ANQGSEA. This CDR3 contains 12 residues. The V end was cut by 5 bases, the J end by 7 bases, with 15 bases between. The CDR3 region is CSVRRTPQEQYF. The CDR3 DNA reads TGCAGCGTTAGGCGGACTCCCCAGGAGCAGTACTTC.

The chain combines TRBV18 with TRBJ2-1, with D tentatively TRBD2 (6 bases). Germline CDR1 reads KGHSH; CDR2 reads LQKENI. The CDR3 runs 16 residues. Deletions cut 2 bases from V and 11 bases from J, with 22 bases between. The CDR3 nucleotides are TGTGCCAGCTCACCAGACGGGCAGCGGGCTTCCTGGCAGCAGTTCTTC. This gives the protein CASSPDGQRASWQQFF.

This clone was counted a single time. The gene calls are TRBV9 and TRBJ2-5; the match to TRBD1 covers 10 bases. This CDR3 spans 16 amino acids. Per germline, CDR1 SGDLS and CDR2 YYNGEE. J lost 4 bases, V lost 2 bases, and 8 bases had no gene match. CDR3 DNA: TGTGCCAGCAGCGTCCGGGACAGGGGCGATCTAGAGACCCAGTACTTC. It yields the protein CASSVRDRGDLETQYF.

The chain joins TRBV10-3 to TRBJ1-1; possibly TRBD1 for D (5 bases). Trimming removed 0 bases from V and 5 bases from J, with 13 bases in between. The CDR3 runs to 15 residues. Germline CDR1 is ENHRY and CDR2 is SYGVKD. The CDR3 DNA follows: TGTGCCATCAGTGAGTCGGGGCAAAAGAGGACTGAAGCTTTCTTT. Encoded protein: CAISESGQKRTEAFF.

The chain uses TRBV7-2 and TRBJ2-7, with TRBD2 matching 8 bases. V dropped 3 bases and J dropped 6; count of bases not matched to a gene: 7. This CDR3 region has 14 residues. CDR1 SGHTA and CDR2 FQGNSA come from the germline V gene. CDR3 DNA sequence: TGTGCCAGCAGCTTCGAGCGGGAGCTCAGCGAGCAGTACTTC. This codes for CASSFERELSEQYF.

This clone was counted a single time. This chain uses TRBV9 with TRBJ2-1; 10 nucleotides agree with TRBD2. Germline lookup yields CDR1 SGDLS and CDR2 YYNGEE. The junction had 4 bases not matched to a gene; V was cut back by 0 bases and J by 7 bases. The CDR3 sequence is 15 residues long. CDR3 nucleotides: TGTGCCAGCAGCGTAGGGGCTAGCGGGGGAAATGAGCAGTTCTTC. It is translated as CASSVGASGGNEQFF.

The chain carries TRBV29-1 and TRBJ1-1, with D tentatively TRBD1 (6 bases). The germline V gene has CDR1 SQVTM and CDR2 ANQGSEA. The CDR3 extends over 11 amino acids. The V gene lost 3 bases and the J gene lost 6 bases, with 8 bases spanning the gap. In DNA form, the CDR3 reads TGCAGCGTTGAGTCAGGGGCTGAAGCTTTCTTT. Translation: CSVESGAEAFF.

This rearrangement joins TRBV19 to TRBJ1-6; D unresolved. The CDR3 is made up of 15 amino acids. Trimming stripped 3 bases from V and 3 bases from J, with 9 bases between. Germline assignment: CDR1 LNHDA and CDR2 SQIVND (reference sequence). CDR3: CASSIGRGYNSPLHF. The CDR3 DNA reads as TGTGCCAGTAGTATCGGTCGGGGCTATAATTCACCCCTCCACTTT.

The chain joins TRBV29-1 to TRBJ1-2; tentative D call: TRBD1 (5 bases). The V end was cut by 7 bases, the J end by 8 bases, with 17 bases between. CDR1 is SQVTM and CDR2 is ANQGSEA in the germline V gene. The CDR3 is made up of 12 amino acids. The CDR3 DNA is TGCAGCGCCACGTCTGGGACTTTAGGCTACACCTTC. It translates to CSATSGTLGYTF.

This rearrangement joins TRBV15 to TRBJ2-7; a weak D match, TRBD1 (6 bases). Germline CDR1 reads LNHNV; CDR2 reads YYDKDF (reference sequence). The CDR3 runs 12 residues. With 8 bases removed from V and 4 bases from J, the gap between germline ends came to 12 bases. The CDR3 reads CATGKTGYEQYF. The CDR3 DNA is TGTGCCACCGGCAAAACAGGGTACGAGCAGTACTTC.

The V and J genes are TRBV15 and TRBJ1-2; no firm D call. V lost 0 bases to trimming and J lost 4 bases, with 9 bases between them. CDR1 and CDR2 (germline): LNHNV, YYDKDF (reference sequence). The CDR3 length is 14 residues. Here the CDR3 reads CATSRDKGGYGYTF. The CDR3 bases are TGTGCCACCAGCAGAGATAAGGGAGGCTATGGCTACACCTTC.

The V and J genes are TRBV29-1 and TRBJ1-1, with 10 bases fitting TRBD1. Germline CDR1 is SQVTM and CDR2 is ANQGSEA. J gave up 3 bases and V 1 base, and 8 bases lay outside the gene matches. The CDR3 is 16 residues long. The CDR3 nucleotides read TGCAGCGTTGAAGTAGGGGACAGGGGCCCTTACACTGAAGCTTTCTTT. Residues: CSVEVGDRGPYTEAFF.

CDR3: CASSLIAGVPKFF. The CDR3 DNA sequence: TGTGCCAGCAGCTTAATAGCGGGGGTTCCGAAGTTCTTC. V usage is TRBV7-3 and J usage is TRBJ2-1, with 9 bases matching TRBD2. The CDR3 spans 13 residues. The germline gives CDR1 SGHTA, CDR2 FQGTGA. After removal of 1 base from V and 14 bases from J, the junction contained 6 bases not matched to a gene.

The chain links TRBV18 to TRBJ2-3; maybe TRBD1 (7 bases). With 10 bases removed from V and 5 bases from J, the gap between germline ends came to 19 bases. This CDR3 spans 14 amino acids. The V gene's germline CDR1 is KGHSH and CDR2 LQKENI. The CDR3 DNA follows: TGTGCCACCCCCCGGGGGACAGAAAAAGATACGCAGTATTTT. This gives the protein CATPRGTEKDTQYF.

The chain has TRBV6-6 and TRBJ1-2; D unresolved. V lost 2 bases and J lost 12, with 13 bases in between. Germline CDR1 reads MNHNY; CDR2 reads SVGAGI (reference sequence). The CDR3 is made up of 12 amino acids. The CDR3 protein is CASSYTREDHTF. CDR3 nucleotide sequence: TGTGCCAGCAGTTACACACGTGAGGATCACACCTTC.

The chain uses TRBV7-8 and TRBJ2-1, with D hard to call. Per the germline V gene, CDR1 is SGHVS and CDR2 is FQNEAQ. The CDR3 totals 15 residues. Trimming removed 1 base at V and 1 base at J, with 8 bases between. In nucleotides, the CDR3 is TGTGCCAGCAGCTTAGGTGGCGGTTCCTACAATGAGCAGTTCTTC. Translated: CASSLGGGSYNEQFF. The full variable domain, its missing parts supplied by reference TRBV7-8 and TRBJ2-1, is GAGVSQSPRYKVAKRGQDVALRCDPISGHVSLFWYQQALGQGPEFLTYFQNEAQLDKSGLPSDRFFAERPEGSVSTLKIQRTQQEDSAVYLCASSLGGGSYNEQFFGPGTRLTVL.

A single count supports this clone. The chain has TRBV7-8 and TRBJ1-5, with D possibly matching TRBD1 (5 bases). The CDR3 loop spans 13 amino acids. Trimming cost V 0 bases and J 5 bases, with 5 bases left between them. Germline V gene sequence: CDR1 SGHVS, CDR2 FQNEAQ. CDR3 bases: TGTGCCAGCAGCTTAGCGACAGATCAGCCCCAGCATTTT. Translation: CASSLATDQPQHF.

The chain links TRBV11-2 to TRBJ2-5; D uncertain. The CDR3 covers 13 residues. Germline assignment: CDR1 SGHAT and CDR2 FQNNGV. V was trimmed by 2 bases and J by 2 bases, leaving 6 bases between them. The CDR3 loop reads CASSLTVQETQYF. For the CDR3, the DNA is TGTGCCAGCAGCTTAACAGTTCAAGAGACCCAGTACTTC.